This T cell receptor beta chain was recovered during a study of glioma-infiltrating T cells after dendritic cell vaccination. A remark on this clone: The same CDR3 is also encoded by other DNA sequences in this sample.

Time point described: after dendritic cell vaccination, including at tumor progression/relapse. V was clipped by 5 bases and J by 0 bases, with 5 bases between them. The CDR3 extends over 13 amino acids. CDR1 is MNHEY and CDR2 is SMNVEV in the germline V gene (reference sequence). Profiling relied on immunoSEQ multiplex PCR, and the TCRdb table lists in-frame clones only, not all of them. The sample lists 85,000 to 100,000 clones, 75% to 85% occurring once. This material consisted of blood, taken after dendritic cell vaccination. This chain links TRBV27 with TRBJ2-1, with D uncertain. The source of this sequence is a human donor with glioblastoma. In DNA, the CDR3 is TGTGCCAGCAGTCCAGGCTCCTACAATGAGCAGTTCTTC. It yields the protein CASSPGSYNEQFF.